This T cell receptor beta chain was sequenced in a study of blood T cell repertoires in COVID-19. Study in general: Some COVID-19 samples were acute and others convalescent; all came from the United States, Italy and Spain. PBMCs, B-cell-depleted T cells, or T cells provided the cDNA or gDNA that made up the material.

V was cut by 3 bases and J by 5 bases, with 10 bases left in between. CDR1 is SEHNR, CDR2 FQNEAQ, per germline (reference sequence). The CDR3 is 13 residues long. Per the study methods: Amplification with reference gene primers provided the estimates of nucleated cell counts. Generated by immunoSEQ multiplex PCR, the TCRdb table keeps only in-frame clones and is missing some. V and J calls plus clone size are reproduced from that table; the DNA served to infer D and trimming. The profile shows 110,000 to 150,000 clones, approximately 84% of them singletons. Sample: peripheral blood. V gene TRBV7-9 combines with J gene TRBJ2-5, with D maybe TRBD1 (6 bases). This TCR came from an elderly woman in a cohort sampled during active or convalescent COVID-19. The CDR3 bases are TGTGCCAGCAGCTTCACAGGGTTGGAGACCCAGTACTTC. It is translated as CASSFTGLETQYF.